These 29 T cell receptor beta chains were sequenced from one sample in a study of response to subunit inactivated influenza vaccine. Each CDR3 protein gets one entry after TCRdb re-called the RT-PCR reads with MiXCR. The sample lists around 490,000 distinct CDR3 sequences, approximately 7.7% seen once, with under 15% in the top ten. Sequences were derived from PBMCs from blood, sampled around 2 years after vaccination. These TCRs come from a man aged 50-75 years who received an inactivated influenza vaccine.

A few counts support this clonotype. The J gene is TRBJ2-7, the V gene TRBV5-1, with 9 bases identical to TRBD1. The CDR3 sequence is 16 residues long. With V trimmed by 4 bases and J by 7 bases, 15 bases remained unmatched. The germline V gene encodes CDR1 SGHRS and CDR2 YFSETQ. CDR3 nucleotide sequence: TGCGCCAGCAGCCTGGGCTTCGGGGACAGGGAATGGGAGCAGTACTTC. It codes for CASSLGFGDREWEQYF.

This clonotype showed up many times. The J gene is TRBJ2-1, the V gene TRBV12-3 or TRBV12-4, with 10 nucleotides matching TRBD1. The CDR3 is made up of 16 amino acids. With 6 bases clipped from V and 8 bases from J, the junction kept 13 bases outside the gene matches. CDR3 loop: CASSPGGGQGDDEQFF. As DNA, the CDR3 is TGTGCCAGCAGCCCAGGAGGCGGACAGGGGGACGATGAGCAGTTCTTC.

For this clonotype: This could be a read error, since a much larger clone is one nucleotide away. The chain has TRBV20-1 and TRBJ1-5; possibly TRBD1 for D (6 bases). The CDR3 totals 12 residues. Germline V gene lookup returns CDR1 DFQATT and CDR2 SNEGSKA (reference sequence). The CDR3 DNA is TGCAGTACTAGTCCCAGGGGACAGCCCCAGCATTTT. Protein sequence: CSTSPRGQPQHF.

The genes are TRBV4-3 and TRBJ1-2; 7 bases line up with TRBD1. CDR3 length: 15 residues. Germline lookup yields CDR1 LGHNA and CDR2 YSLEER. After removal of 4 bases from V and 2 bases from J, the junction contained 7 bases not matched to a gene. CDR3: CASSPQRQGNYGYTF. As DNA, the CDR3 is TGCGCCAGCAGCCCCCAAAGACAGGGAAACTATGGCTACACCTTC.

The chain is built from TRBV4-3 and TRBJ1-1; 9 nucleotides agree with TRBD1. The CDR3 has 17 amino acids. Trimming at V came to 0 bases and at J to 9 bases, leaving 14 bases not matched to a gene. Germline CDR1 reads LGHNA; CDR2 reads YSLEER. The CDR3 reads CASSQDTLSGTGLQAFF. The CDR3 bases are TGCGCCAGCAGCCAAGATACATTGTCGGGGACAGGGTTGCAAGCTTTCTTT.

In this sample, this clonotype turned up a few times. This sequence joins TRBV20-1 and TRBJ2-1; 9 bases map to TRBD2. The CDR3 runs 16 residues. V was pared by 0 bases and J by 3 bases, with 6 bases of the junction left unmatched. CDR1 is DFQATT, CDR2 SNEGSKA, per germline (reference sequence). CDR3 bases: TGCAGTGCTAGAGATGGAGCGGGGGGTTACTACAATGAGCAGTTCTTC. It is translated as CSARDGAGGYYNEQFF.

V usage is TRBV27 and J usage is TRBJ1-6; weak D call: TRBD1 (6 bases). CDR1 is MNHEY and CDR2 is SMNVEV in the germline V gene (reference sequence). This CDR3 region has 17 residues. V lost 2 bases and J lost 0, with 11 bases in between. This CDR3 is CASSLERGSSYNSPLHF. DNA for the CDR3: TGTGCCAGCAGTTTAGAGAGGGGGAGCTCCTATAATTCACCCCTCCACTTT.

This clonotype was counted between two and nine times. The CDR3 protein is CAIRTGENEKLFF. In DNA form, the CDR3 reads TGTGCCATCCGGACAGGGGAGAATGAAAAACTGTTTTTT. The chain is built from TRBV10-3 and TRBJ1-4; 9 bases are a match to TRBD1. Per the germline V gene, CDR1 is ENHRY and CDR2 is SYGVKD. There are 13 residues in the CDR3. The junction had 3 bases not matched to a gene; V was cut back by 8 bases and J by 5 bases.

DNA for the CDR3: TGTGCCAGCACCGTGACACCTCAGATGGGCAATCAGCCCCAGCATTTT. This gives the protein CASTVTPQMGNQPQHF. V gene TRBV28 combines with J gene TRBJ1-5; D not certain. CDR1 MDHEN and CDR2 SYDVKM come from the germline V gene. The ends were cut back, 7 bases at V and 2 bases at J, with 18 bases in the middle. This CDR3 is built from 16 residues.

This clonotype has only a few counts. Since a much larger clone is just one base distant, this may be a read error. The chain combines TRBV20-1 with TRBJ2-3; D remains unclear. Trimming took 3 bases from V and 4 from J, leaving 14 bases between them. The CDR3 totals 14 residues. In germline, CDR1 is DFQATT, CDR2 SNEGSKA (reference sequence). This CDR3 is CSASTAIGADTQYF. CDR3 nucleotides: TGCAGTGCTAGCACAGCGATCGGCGCAGATACGCAGTATTTT.

The rearrangement links TRBV4-2 to TRBJ2-5; perhaps D is TRBD1 or TRBD2 (5 bases each). The V gene's germline CDR1 is LGHNA and CDR2 YNFKEQ. The V gene lost 1 base and the J gene lost 4 bases, with 13 bases spanning the gap. CDR3 size: 15 residues. CDR3 sequence (DNA): TGTGCCAGCAGCCAAGTATTGGGGGTCGGAGAGACCCAGTACTTC. This sequence encodes CASSQVLGVGETQYF.

A note on this clonotype: A junction boundary mismatches the germline segment, possibly from a read error. The V call is TRBV4-3, the J call TRBJ2-1, with TRBD2 matching over 14 bases. The germline V gene encodes CDR1 LGHNA and CDR2 YSLEER. The CDR3 covers 18 residues. CDR3 in amino acids: CASSRGTSGGTPYDEQFF. The CDR3 DNA is TGCGCCAGCAGCCGAGGGACTAGCGGGGGAACACCCTACGATGAGCAGTTCTTC.

This clonotype was detected a few times. The rearrangement joins TRBV20-1 to TRBJ1-2, with 8 nucleotides matching TRBD1. This CDR3 is 14 amino acids long. J lost 0 bases, V lost 2 bases, and 2 bases had no gene match. Germline V gives CDR1 DFQATT, CDR2 SNEGSKA (reference sequence). CDR3 DNA: TGCAGTGCTAGACCACAGGGGGCTAACTATGGCTACACCTTC. This gives the protein CSARPQGANYGYTF.

The rearrangement uses TRBV12-3 or TRBV12-4 and TRBJ2-5; 7 bases align to TRBD1. There are 16 residues in the CDR3. Trimming took 6 bases from V and 3 from J; bases not matched to a gene: 13. The CDR3 nucleotides are TGTGCCAGCAGCCGGACGGGACAGCAATTAAAAGAGACCCAGTACTTC. Its translation is CASSRTGQQLKETQYF.

The rearrangement links TRBV28 to TRBJ2-4, with TRBD1 identical over 9 bases. V was pared by 5 bases and J by 9 bases, with 8 bases of the junction left unmatched. This CDR3 has 14 residues. CDR1 MDHEN and CDR2 SYDVKM come from the germline V gene. DNA for the CDR3: TGTGCCAGCAGTAGCGGGACAGGGATCGTCATTCAGTACTTC. Its protein product is CASSSGTGIVIQYF.

The genes are TRBV27 and TRBJ2-7; 7 nucleotides line up with TRBD2. The CDR3 has 14 residues. Germline assignment: CDR1 MNHEY and CDR2 SMNVEV (reference sequence). Trimming took 7 bases from V and 3 from J; bases not matched to a gene: 9. CDR3 residues: CASKLTAGNYEQYF. The CDR3 nucleotides are TGTGCCAGCAAATTAACAGCGGGGAACTACGAGCAGTACTTC.

This clonotype showed up many times. The chain joins TRBV3-1 to TRBJ2-1; D perhaps matches TRBD2 (6 bases). Deletions cut 3 bases from V and 4 bases from J, with 10 bases between. Germline V gene lookup returns CDR1 LGHDT and CDR2 YNNKEL (reference sequence). This CDR3 is 14 amino acids long. CDR3 sequence reads: CASSQRDGYNEQFF. The CDR3 DNA sequence: TGTGCCAGCAGCCAGCGGGACGGTTACAATGAGCAGTTCTTC.

This clonotype was observed many times. The chain has TRBV4-1 and TRBJ2-1, with 7 bases lining up with TRBD1. The junction had 6 bases not matched to a gene; V was cut back by 5 bases and J by 2 bases. This CDR3 has 15 amino acids. CDR1 MGHRA and CDR2 YSYEKL come from the germline V gene. The CDR3 DNA sequence: TGCGCCAGCAGCAGTCAGGGGGAAGCCTACAATGAGCAGTTCTTC. It yields the protein CASSSQGEAYNEQFF.

This chain connects TRBV4-3 to TRBJ2-3; weak D call: TRBD2 (6 bases). The germline V gene has CDR1 LGHNA and CDR2 YSLEER. The CDR3 covers 15 residues. Trimming stripped 1 base from V and 8 bases from J, with 16 bases between. This CDR3 reads CASSQVGTPTSTQYF. The CDR3 nucleotides read TGCGCCAGCAGCCAAGTCGGGACTCCTACTAGTACGCAGTATTTT.

This clonotype occurred a few times. This chain uses TRBV3-1 with TRBJ1-3; TRBD1 is a possible D gene (5 bases). CDR1 and CDR2 (germline): LGHDT, YNNKEL (reference sequence). Trimming cost V 7 bases and J 4 bases, with 14 bases left between them. The CDR3 has 14 amino acids. As DNA, the CDR3 is TGTGCCAGCAAGGGGACCGCGGAGGGAAACACCATATATTTT. Its translation is CASKGTAEGNTIYF.

This clonotype has only a few counts. This chain uses TRBV10-1 with TRBJ2-1; 7 nucleotides match TRBD2. The CDR3 covers 13 residues. After removal of 4 bases from V and 8 bases from J, the junction contained 5 bases not matched to a gene. Per germline, CDR1 WNHNN and CDR2 SYGVQD (reference sequence). The CDR3, as DNA: TGCGCCAGCAGTGGCAAGGGGAGGGATGAGCAGTTCTTC. It yields the protein CASSGKGRDEQFF.

The chain employs TRBV5-6 and TRBJ2-7, with TRBD1 as a possible D gene (5 bases). Looked up from germline, CDR1 is SGHDT and CDR2 is YYEEEE. The V end lost 0 bases, the J end lost 2 bases, and 15 bases lay between the germline ends. This CDR3 is built from 16 residues. In DNA, the CDR3 is TGTGCCAGCAGCTTGGGCAGGGCAAGAATTGCCTACGAGCAGTACTTC. The encoded protein is CASSLGRARIAYEQYF.

V is TRBV7-9 and J is TRBJ1-1; D is possibly TRBD1 (6 bases). The V and J ends lost 5 bases and 0 bases respectively, with 13 bases between them. Germline CDR1 reads SEHNR; CDR2 reads FQNEAQ (reference sequence). The CDR3 is 15 amino acids. The CDR3 spells CASSPKQGLNTEAFF. The CDR3 DNA sequence: TGTGCCAGCAGCCCTAAACAGGGATTGAACACTGAAGCTTTCTTT.

This clonotype was found a few times. The V gene is TRBV4-2, the J gene TRBJ2-3; 15 bases agree with TRBD2. The V and J ends lost 2 bases and 7 bases, in that order; junction bases with no gene match: 4. CDR3 length equals 16 residues. Germline-derived CDR1 and CDR2 are LGHNA and YNFKEQ. Written as DNA, the CDR3 is TGTGCCAGCAGCCAATCCGGGACTAGCGGGAGGAATACGCAGTATTTT. As protein: CASSQSGTSGRNTQYF.

In its sample, this clonotype was seen a few times. J is TRBJ2-3 and V is TRBV20-1; D is undetermined. The germline V gene encodes CDR1 DFQATT and CDR2 SNEGSKA (reference sequence). Trimming took 3 bases from V and 1 from J, leaving 11 bases between them. The CDR3 loop spans 14 amino acids. DNA of the CDR3: TGCAGTGCTAGCCGGGCCAGCCGCACAGATACGCAGTATTTT. It is translated as CSASRASRTDTQYF.

There are many counts of this clonotype. The genes are TRBV4-2 and TRBJ2-3, with 11 bases fitting TRBD2. Trimming cost V 3 bases and J 4 bases; bases outside gene matches: 6. The CDR3 is 16 amino acids. Per the germline V gene, CDR1 is LGHNA and CDR2 is YNFKEQ. In nucleotides, the CDR3 is TGTGCCAGCAGCCATTTAGCGGGGGGGCCCGCAGATACGCAGTATTTT. It yields the protein CASSHLAGGPADTQYF.

The V and J genes are TRBV10-3 and TRBJ2-1; D unresolved. V was shortened by 0 bases and J by 9 bases, with 6 bases between the two germline ends. CDR3 length: 12 amino acids. Germline CDR1 and CDR2: ENHRY and SYGVKD. The CDR3 nucleotides read TGTGCCATCAGTGAGTCAGAGACTGAGCAGTTCTTC. This codes for CAISESETEQFF.

The chain carries TRBV20-1 and TRBJ2-5; no reliable D call. V dropped 1 base and J dropped 3 bases, with 9 bases sitting between them. The CDR3 consists of 13 residues. In germline, CDR1 is DFQATT, CDR2 SNEGSKA (reference sequence). CDR3 residues: CSARVRVKETQYF. The CDR3 bases are TGCAGTGCTAGAGTACGGGTAAAAGAGACCCAGTACTTC.

This clonotype was seen at least ten times. The chain recombines TRBV15 with TRBJ2-7, with D tentatively TRBD1 (6 bases). Germline V gene lookup returns CDR1 LNHNV and CDR2 YYDKDF (reference sequence). V lost 0 bases to trimming and J lost 4 bases, with 16 bases between them. The CDR3 totals 16 residues. CDR3 sequence reads: CATSRDLKTGRYEQYF. CDR3 DNA sequence: TGTGCCACCAGCAGAGATCTTAAGACAGGAAGGTACGAGCAGTACTTC.